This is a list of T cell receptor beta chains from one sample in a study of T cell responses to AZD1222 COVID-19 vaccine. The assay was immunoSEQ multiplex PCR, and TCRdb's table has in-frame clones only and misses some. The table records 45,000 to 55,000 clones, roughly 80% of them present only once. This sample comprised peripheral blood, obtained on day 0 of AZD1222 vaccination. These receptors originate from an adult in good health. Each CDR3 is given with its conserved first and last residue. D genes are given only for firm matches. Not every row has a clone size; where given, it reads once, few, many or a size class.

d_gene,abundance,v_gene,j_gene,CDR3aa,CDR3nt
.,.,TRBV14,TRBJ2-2,CASSPYSVGELFF,TGTGCCAGCAGCCCCTACTCGGTTGGGGAGCTGTTTTTT
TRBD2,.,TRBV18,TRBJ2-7,CASSPLRLAGETEQYF,TGTGCCAGCTCACCACTGCGACTAGCGGGCGAAACCGAGCAGTACTTC
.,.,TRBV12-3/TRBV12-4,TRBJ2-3,CASSFSDTQYF,TGTGCCAGCAGTTTCTCGGATACGCAGTATTTT
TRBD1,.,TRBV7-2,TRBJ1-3,CASSPQGGRSGNTIYF,TGTGCCAGCAGCCCGCAGGGGGGGCGCTCTGGAAACACCATATATTTT
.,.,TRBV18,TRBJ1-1,CASSSASPSMNTEAFF,TGTGCCAGCTCCTCAGCGAGCCCTTCCATGAACACTGAAGCTTTCTTT
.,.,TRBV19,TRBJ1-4,CASSKTHRAANEKLFF,TGTGCCAGTAGTAAAACCCACCGGGCCGCTAATGAAAAACTGTTTTTT
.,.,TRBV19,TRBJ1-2,CASRHQQGGYGYTF,TGTGCCAGTAGGCACCAACAGGGTGGGTATGGCTACACCTTC
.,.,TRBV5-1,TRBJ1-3,CASSLGLSGTVEIAGNTIYF,TGCGCCAGCAGCTTGGGCCTTTCGGGAACTGTCGAGATCGCTGGAAACACCATATATTTT
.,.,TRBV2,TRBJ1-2,CASSGTVYGYTF,TGTGCCAGCAGTGGGACAGTCTATGGCTACACCTTC
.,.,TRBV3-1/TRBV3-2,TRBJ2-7,CASSQDRQSYEQYF,TGTGCCAGCAGCCAAGACCGACAGTCCTACGAGCAGTACTTC
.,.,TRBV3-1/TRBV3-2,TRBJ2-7,CASSRKGHAYEQYF,TGTGCCAGCAGCCGGAAGGGCCACGCCTACGAGCAGTACTTC
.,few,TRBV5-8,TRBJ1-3,CASSLVQGSGNTIYF,TGTGCCAGCAGCTTGGTACAGGGAAGCGGAAACACCATATATTTT
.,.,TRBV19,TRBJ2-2,CASSKGQNTGELFF,TGTGCCAGTAGCAAAGGACAGAACACCGGGGAGCTGTTTTTT
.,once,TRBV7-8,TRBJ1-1,CASSLSSVEAFF,TGTGCCAGCAGCTTAAGTTCTGTCGAAGCTTTCTTT
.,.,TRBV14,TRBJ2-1,CASSRGLPGREQFF,TGTGCCAGCAGCCGGGGACTCCCCGGGCGGGAGCAGTTCTTC
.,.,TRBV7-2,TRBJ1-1,CASRSGPNTEAFF,TGTGCCAGCAGATCCGGGCCGAACACTGAAGCTTTCTTT
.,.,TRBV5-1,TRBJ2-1,CASSLAVGVAYNEQFF,TGCGCCAGCAGCTTGGCGGTGGGGGTGGCCTACAATGAGCAGTTCTTC
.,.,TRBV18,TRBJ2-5,CASSPQLQETQYF,TGTGCCAGCTCACCCCAACTCCAAGAGACCCAGTACTTC
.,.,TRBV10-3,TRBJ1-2,CAISEGLPDGYTF,TGTGCCATCAGTGAGGGACTCCCGGATGGCTACACCTTC
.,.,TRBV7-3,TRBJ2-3,CASSPSWQGRKYF,TGTGCCAGCAGCCCCTCGTGGCAGGGGAGGAAGTATTTT
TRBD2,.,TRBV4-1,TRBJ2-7,CASSQDPAGGPYEQYF,TGCGCCAGCAGCCAAGATCCGGCGGGAGGGCCCTACGAGCAGTACTTC
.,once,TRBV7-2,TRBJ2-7,CASSFRAARQEQYF,TGTGCCAGCAGCTTCCGGGCAGCTCGCCAGGAGCAGTACTTC
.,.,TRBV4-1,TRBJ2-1,CASSQDGNEQFF,TGCGCCAGCAGCCAAGATGGGAATGAGCAGTTCTTC